Each of the 14 T cell receptor beta chains below was sequenced from the same sample in a study of molecular identifiers for immune sequencing clone quantification. Each CDR3 protein is one row after TCRdb ran MiXCR on the PCR reads. Of a few hundred thousand distinct CDR3 sequences in the sample, roughly a quarter were seen once. The sequenced material came from naive CD8+ T cells from blood, with Jurkat cell RNA spiked in. Subset denoted: FACS-sorted CD8+CD4-CCR7+CD45RA+ naive T cells. These TCRs come from a human donor in good health. Some libraries in this study had Jurkat cell RNA spiked in.

Turning to this clonotype: It is likely a read error, because the conserved phenylalanine at the end of the CDR3 is missing. The chain carries TRBV5-1 and TRBJ1-1; TRBD1 matches 7 bases. Germline CDR1 SGHRS, CDR2 YFSETQ. The length of the CDR3 is 13 residues. Trimming cost V 2 bases and J 3 bases; bases outside gene matches: 1. CDR3 nucleotide sequence: TGCGCCAGCAGCTTTACAGGGGACACTGAAGCTTTCTCT. Its protein product is CASSFTGDTEAFS.

Notes on this clonotype: This may be a read error, as it is one base from a much larger clone. The genes are TRBV6-2 or TRBV6-3 and TRBJ2-1, with TRBD2 as a possible D gene (6 bases). The CDR3 is 13 residues long. Per germline, CDR1 MNHEY and CDR2 SVGEGT. The CDR3 reads CVSSTGGENEQFF. CDR3 nucleotides: TGTGTCAGCAGTACCGGGGGAGAGAATGAGCAGTTCTTC.

The V gene is TRBV4-3, the J gene TRBJ2-7, with D possibly being TRBD1 or TRBD2 (5 bases each). Trimming took 3 bases from V and 2 from J, leaving 23 bases between them. The CDR3 is 18 amino acids. Germline V gene sequence: CDR1 LGHNA, CDR2 YSLEER. CDR3 residues: CASSHNKFTGTHAYEQYF. The CDR3 DNA reads as TGCGCCAGCAGCCACAATAAATTTACCGGGACGCACGCCTACGAGCAGTACTTC.

The rearrangement joins TRBV13 to TRBJ2-6; 7 bases map to TRBD1. J lost 2 bases, V lost 6 bases, and 1 base had no gene match. Germline V gene lookup returns CDR1 PRHDT and CDR2 FYEKMQ (reference sequence). The CDR3 is 14 residues long. The CDR3 DNA follows: TGTGCCAGCAGTCAGGGGGCTGGGGCCAACGTCCTGACTTTC. The encoded protein is CASSQGAGANVLTF.

With regard to this clonotype: No DNA is shown, since the ends of the CDR3 on it are uncertain; the CDR3 is the one TCRdb lists. The V call is TRBV12-3 or TRBV12-4, the J call TRBJ2-6. The CDR3 contains 14 residues when both ends are counted. CDR3: CASSFGAGANVPTF.

The chain employs TRBV12-3 or TRBV12-4 and TRBJ1-1; D possibly corresponds to TRBD1 (6 bases). The CDR3 contains 14 residues. The V gene lost 5 bases and the J gene lost 1 base, with 11 bases spanning the gap. CDR3 bases: TGTGCCAGCAGTCCTCCGACAGGGAACACTGAAGCTTTCTTT. As protein: CASSPPTGNTEAFF.

This clonotype was counted many times. The chain links TRBV29-1 to TRBJ1-1; D may be TRBD1 (5 bases). Trimming pared 3 bases from V and 1 base from J, leaving 9 bases between. The CDR3 extends over 13 amino acids. CDR1 is SQVTM, CDR2 ANQGSEA, per germline. DNA for the CDR3: TGCAGCGTTGAGGGACTGGGGAACACTGAAGCTTTCTTT. Translation gives CSVEGLGNTEAFF. Full variable domain (outside the CDR3, taken from reference TRBV29-1 and TRBJ1-1): SAVISQKPSRDICQRGTSLTIQCQVDSQVTMMFWYRQQPGQSLTLIATANQGSEATYESGFVIDKFPISRPNLTFSTLTVSNMSPEDSSIYLCSVEGLGNTEAFFGQGTRLTVV.

This clonotype was recorded a few times. The gene calls are TRBV7-2 and TRBJ2-3; 14 nucleotides align to TRBD2. Germline loops: CDR1 SGHTA, CDR2 FQGNSA. V shed 5 bases and J 0 bases; nucleotides not matched to a gene: 7. This CDR3 is 18 amino acids long. The CDR3 protein is CASSPRLAGGSSTDTQYF. The CDR3 DNA sequence: TGTGCCAGCAGCCCACGACTAGCGGGGGGGTCTAGCACAGATACGCAGTATTTT. The full variable domain, with the rest looked up from reference TRBV7-2 and TRBJ2-3, is GAGVSQSPSNKVTEKGKDVELRCDPISGHTALYWYRQSLGQGLEFLIYFQGNSAPDKSGLPSDRFSAERTGGSVSTLTIQRTQQEDSAVYLCASSPRLAGGSSTDTQYFGPGTRLTVL.

J is TRBJ1-5 and V is TRBV19; D call uncertain. The germline gives CDR1 LNHDA, CDR2 SQIVND (reference sequence). The V end was cut by 3 bases, the J end by 5 bases, with 17 bases between. The CDR3 runs 16 residues. The CDR3 sequence is CASSIFGDAGDQPQHF. The CDR3 region has the DNA TGTGCCAGTAGTATTTTCGGGGATGCTGGCGATCAGCCCCAGCATTTT.

This chain joins TRBV27 and TRBJ1-5; the D gene is possibly TRBD1 (6 bases). CDR3 size: 14 residues. V was clipped by 3 bases and J by 3 bases, with 9 bases between them. CDR1 and CDR2 (germline): MNHEY, SMNVEV (reference sequence). CDR3 bases: TGTGCCAGCAGTTTCGGGGGCGTCAATCAGCCCCAGCATTTT. This encodes CASSFGGVNQPQHF.

This clonotype has a handful of counts. The rearrangement uses TRBV4-1 and TRBJ2-1, with 7 bases that match TRBD1. Germline trimming cut 3 bases from V and 4 bases from J; bases unmatched to any gene: 9. The germline CDR1 and CDR2 sequences are MGHRA and YSYEKL. CDR3 length: 16 amino acids. CDR3 in DNA: TGCGCCAGCAGCCAGGGGGACAGAGGGGAATACAATGAGCAGTTCTTC. Residues: CASSQGDRGEYNEQFF.

This clonotype occurred many times. This chain uses TRBV27 with TRBJ1-3, with TRBD1 matching over 7 bases. The CDR3 is 15 residues long. V gave up 3 bases and J gave up 4 bases; unmatched junction bases: 6. From germline, CDR1 is MNHEY and CDR2 SMNVEV (reference sequence). The CDR3 DNA reads as TGTGCCAGCAGTTTGGAGGGGGCCTTAGGAAACACCATATATTTT. Its translation: CASSLEGALGNTIYF.

The chain recombines TRBV11-2 with TRBJ2-3, with D unresolved. Germline V gene sequence: CDR1 SGHAT, CDR2 FQNNGV. The CDR3 extends over 15 amino acids. Between the trimmed V and J ends, which lost 5 bases and 2 bases, there was a span of 14 bases. The CDR3 loop is CASSPNKWTTDTQYF. The DNA for the CDR3 is TGTGCCAGCAGCCCGAATAAATGGACCACAGATACGCAGTATTTT.

This clonotype appeared many times. This chain joins TRBV15 and TRBJ2-3, with 10 bases fitting TRBD1. Unmatched junction bases numbered 5, after V lost 4 bases and J lost 4 bases. Germline values: CDR1 LNHNV, CDR2 YYDKDF (reference sequence). The length of the CDR3 is 15 residues. The CDR3 spells CATSTGQGWADTQYF. The CDR3 nucleotides read TGTGCCACCAGCACGGGACAGGGGTGGGCAGATACGCAGTATTTT.